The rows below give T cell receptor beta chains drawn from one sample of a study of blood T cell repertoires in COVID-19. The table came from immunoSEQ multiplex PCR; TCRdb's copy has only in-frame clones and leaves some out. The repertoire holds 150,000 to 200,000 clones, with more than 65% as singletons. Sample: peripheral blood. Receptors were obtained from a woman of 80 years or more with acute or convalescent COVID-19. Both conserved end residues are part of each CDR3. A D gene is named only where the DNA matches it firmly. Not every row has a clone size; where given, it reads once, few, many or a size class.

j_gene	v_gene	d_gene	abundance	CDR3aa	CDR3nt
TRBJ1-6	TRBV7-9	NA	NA	CASSPGTPLHF	TGTGCCAGCAGTCCCGGGACACCCCTCCACTTT
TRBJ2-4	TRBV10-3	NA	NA	CAISESRDTLAKNIQYF	TGTGCCATCAGTGAGTCAAGAGACACCCTAGCCAAAAACATTCAGTACTTC
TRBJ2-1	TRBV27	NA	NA	CASSLSTRGHQFF	TGTGCCAGCAGTTTATCGACTAGGGGGCACCAGTTCTTC
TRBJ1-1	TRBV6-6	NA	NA	CASSYIQSGTEAFF	TGTGCCAGCAGTTATATCCAATCGGGGACTGAAGCTTTCTTT
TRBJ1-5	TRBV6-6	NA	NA	CASSRTDSNQPQHF	TGTGCCAGCAGTAGGACAGATAGCAATCAGCCCCAGCATTTT
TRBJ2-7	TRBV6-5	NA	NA	CASSPSSSYEQYF	TGTGCCAGCAGTCCCTCGAGCTCCTACGAGCAGTACTTC
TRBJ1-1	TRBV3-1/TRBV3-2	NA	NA	CASSQVAQTEAFF	TGTGCCAGCAGCCAGGTGGCCCAAACTGAAGCTTTCTTT
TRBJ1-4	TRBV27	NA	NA	CASSPFGNEKLFF	TGTGCCAGCAGTCCGTTCGGTAATGAAAAACTGTTTTTT
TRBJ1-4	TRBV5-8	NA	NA	CASSFQGLNEKLFF	TGTGCCAGCAGCTTCCAGGGGCTAAATGAAAAACTGTTTTTT
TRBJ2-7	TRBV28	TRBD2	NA	CASGGSGAISYEQYF	TGTGCCAGCGGGGGTAGCGGGGCCATCTCCTACGAGCAGTACTTC
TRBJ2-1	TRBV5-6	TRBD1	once	CASTNWGSPGQGYNEQFF	TGTGCCAGCACTAACTGGGGGTCCCCGGGACAGGGCTACAATGAGCAGTTCTTC
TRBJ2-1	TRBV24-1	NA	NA	CATSDFEESSYNEQFF	TGTGCCACCAGTGATTTTGAGGAGAGCTCCTACAATGAGCAGTTCTTC
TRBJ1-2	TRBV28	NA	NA	CASSFPGFGGYTF	TGTGCCAGCAGTTTTCCGGGGTTTGGTGGCTACACCTTC
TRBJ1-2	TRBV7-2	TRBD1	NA	CASSRGQGAGGYTF	TGTGCCAGCAGCCGCGGACAGGGGGCCGGGGGCTACACCTTC
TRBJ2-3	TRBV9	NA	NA	CASSVGVSYSDTQYF	TGTGCCAGCAGCGTGGGCGTGTCGTACTCAGATACGCAGTATTTT
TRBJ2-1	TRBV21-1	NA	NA	CASSKEKGGQGNEQFF	TGTGCCAGCAGCAAAGAGAAGGGGGGGCAGGGGAATGAGCAGTTCTTC
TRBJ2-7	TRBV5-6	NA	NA	CASSLANSYEQYF	TGTGCCAGCAGCTTGGCAAACTCATACGAGCAGTACTTC
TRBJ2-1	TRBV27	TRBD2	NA	CASSSPRLAGVREQFF	TGTGCCAGCAGTTCCCCACGGCTAGCGGGAGTTCGGGAGCAGTTCTTC
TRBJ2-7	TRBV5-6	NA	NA	CASSLTGASYEQYF	TGTGCCAGCAGCTTGACAGGTGCGTCCTACGAGCAGTACTTC
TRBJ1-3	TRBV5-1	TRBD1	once	CASSLNPGQGGNTIYF	TGCGCCAGCAGCTTAAATCCCGGACAGGGTGGAAACACCATATATTTT
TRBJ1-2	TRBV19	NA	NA	CASSIEHSNYGYTF	TGTGCCAGTAGTATTGAACATTCTAACTATGGCTACACCTTC
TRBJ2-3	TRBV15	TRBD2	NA	CATGSGGATDTQYF	TGTGCCACCGGCTCGGGGGGAGCCACAGATACGCAGTATTTT
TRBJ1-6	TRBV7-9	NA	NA	CASSLELRLADSPLHF	TGTGCCAGCAGCTTAGAGCTCCGACTCGCGGATTCACCCCTCCACTTT
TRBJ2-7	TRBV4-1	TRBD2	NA	CASSGGAGLNNYEQYF	TGCGCCAGCAGCGGAGGGGCGGGACTAAATAACTACGAGCAGTACTTC
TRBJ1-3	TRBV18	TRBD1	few	CASSPPTGRGNTIYF	TGTGCCAGCTCACCCCCGACAGGGCGCGGAAACACCATATATTTT
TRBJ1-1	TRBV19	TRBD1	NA	CASSISGTALNTEAFF	TGTGCCAGTAGTATAAGTGGGACAGCCTTGAACACTGAAGCTTTCTTT
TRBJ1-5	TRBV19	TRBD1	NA	CASWGTGGGQPQHF	TGTGCCAGTTGGGGGACAGGGGGCGGGCAGCCCCAGCATTTT
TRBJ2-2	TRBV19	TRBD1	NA	CATKTQGSTGELFF	TGTGCCACTAAGACACAGGGGTCTACCGGGGAGCTGTTTTTT
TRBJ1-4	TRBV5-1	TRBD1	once	CASSLDGTGNEKLFF	TGCGCCAGCAGCTTGGATGGGACAGGGAACGAAAAACTGTTTTTT